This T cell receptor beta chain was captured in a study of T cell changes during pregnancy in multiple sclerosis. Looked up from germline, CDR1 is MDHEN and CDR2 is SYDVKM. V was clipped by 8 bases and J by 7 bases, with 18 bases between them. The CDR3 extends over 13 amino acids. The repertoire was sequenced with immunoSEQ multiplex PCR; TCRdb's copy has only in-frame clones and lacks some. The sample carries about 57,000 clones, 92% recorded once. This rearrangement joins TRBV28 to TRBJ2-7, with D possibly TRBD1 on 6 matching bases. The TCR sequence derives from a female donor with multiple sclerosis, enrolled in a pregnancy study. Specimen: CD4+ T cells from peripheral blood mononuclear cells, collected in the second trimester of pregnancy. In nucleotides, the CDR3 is TGTGCCAGCCACCAAGGGGGAGCGCGAGAGCAGTACTTC. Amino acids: CASHQGGAREQYF.